Detailed here is one T cell receptor beta chain. These data originate in a study of blood T cell repertoires in COVID-19. On the study more broadly: The United States, Italy and Spain provided the acute and convalescent COVID-19 samples. T cells, B-cell-depleted T cells, or PBMCs provided the cDNA or gDNA that served as material.

V dropped 3 bases and J dropped 3 bases, with 2 bases sitting between them. Germline V CDR1 and CDR2: ENHRY, SYGVKD. This CDR3 has 11 amino acids. Profiled with immunoSEQ multiplex PCR; TCRdb holds only in-frame clones, not every one. This sample has fewer than 200,000 clones, with about 83% found just once. The sample comprised peripheral blood. This rearrangement joins TRBV10-3 to TRBJ1-2, with D unclear. The receptor comes from a man aged 40-49 years who had recovered from COVID-19. CDR3 DNA sequence: TGTGCCATCAGTGACGACTATGGCTACACCTTC. It codes for CAISDDYGYTF.